This T cell receptor beta chain was recovered during a study of T cell responses to AZD1222 COVID-19 vaccine. The CDR3 runs 14 residues. CDR1 and CDR2 from the germline V gene are SNHLY and FYNNEI. After removal of 1 base from V and 8 bases from J, the junction contained 4 bases not matched to a gene. TCRdb's table, derived via immunoSEQ multiplex PCR, lists solely in-frame clones and lacks some. The repertoire holds 150,000 or so clones, with about 88% as singletons. This clone appeared a single time. The sequenced sample was peripheral blood, obtained on day 0 of AZD1222 vaccination. This chain links TRBV2 with TRBJ1-2; 10 nucleotides agree with TRBD1. The receptor was derived from an adult in good health. In nucleotides, the CDR3 is TGTGCCAGCAGTGAAGAAGGGACAGGGGACGGCTACACCTTC. As protein: CASSEEGTGDGYTF.